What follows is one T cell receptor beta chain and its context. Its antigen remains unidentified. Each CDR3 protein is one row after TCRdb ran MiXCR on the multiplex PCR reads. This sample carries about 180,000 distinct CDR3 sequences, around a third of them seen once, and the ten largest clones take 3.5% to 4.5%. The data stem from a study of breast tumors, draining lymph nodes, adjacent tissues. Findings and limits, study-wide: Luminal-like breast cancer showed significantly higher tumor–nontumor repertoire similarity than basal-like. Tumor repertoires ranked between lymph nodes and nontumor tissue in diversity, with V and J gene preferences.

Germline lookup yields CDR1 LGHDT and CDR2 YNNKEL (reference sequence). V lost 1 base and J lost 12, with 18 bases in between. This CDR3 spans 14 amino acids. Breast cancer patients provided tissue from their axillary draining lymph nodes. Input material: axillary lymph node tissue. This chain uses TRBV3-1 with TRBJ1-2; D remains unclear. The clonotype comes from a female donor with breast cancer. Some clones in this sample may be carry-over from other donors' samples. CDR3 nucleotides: TGTGCCAGCAGCCAAGCTTTTAGGGTCTCTGGAAACACCTTC. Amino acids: CASSQAFRVSGNTF.